Following are 18 T cell receptor beta chains from one sample sequenced in a study of OX40 agonist ivuxolimab in advanced cancers. Only in-frame clones appear in the TCRdb table, and some are missing; sequencing was by immunoSEQ multiplex PCR. The top ten clones hold approximately 24% of a sample with fewer than 40,000 clones, about 80% of them seen once. This material consisted of CD4+ or CD8+ T cells sorted from blood, taken in a trial of the OX40 agonist ivuxolimab. The source of these receptors is an adult with an advanced solid tumor such as melanoma, head and neck, liver or kidney cancer.

The table lists this clone with a few counts. J is TRBJ1-1 and V is TRBV6-6; TRBD1 matches 7 bases. The CDR3 length is 15 residues. V dropped 8 bases and J dropped 2; count of bases not matched to a gene: 11. CDR1 is MNHNY and CDR2 is SVGAGI in the germline V gene (reference sequence). CDR3: CASGSPNRGNTEAFF. The CDR3 coding sequence is TGTGCCAGCGGATCCCCCAACAGGGGAAACACTGAAGCTTTCTTT.

This clone appeared once. This rearrangement joins TRBV6-5 to TRBJ2-6; D uncertain. V was shortened by 0 bases and J by 3 bases, with 0 bases between the two germline ends. The CDR3 covers 13 residues. Germline V lookup: CDR1 MNHEY, CDR2 SVGAGI. Written as DNA, the CDR3 is TGTGCCAGCAGTTACTCTGGGGCCAACGTCCTGACTTTC. Translated, it gives CASSYSGANVLTF.

J is TRBJ2-7 and V is TRBV5-8; 8 nucleotides match TRBD1. There are 15 residues in the CDR3. Per germline, CDR1 SGHTS and CDR2 YDEGEE. J gave up 2 bases and V 4 bases, and 8 bases lay outside the gene matches. The CDR3 region has the DNA TGTGCCAGCAGCAAACAGGGGGAGTTACCCTACGAGCAGTACTTC. This sequence encodes CASSKQGELPYEQYF.

V is TRBV19 and J is TRBJ2-5, with D hard to call. V was shortened by 3 bases and J by 5 bases, with 10 bases between the two germline ends. The CDR3 spans 13 residues. Germline CDR1 reads LNHDA; CDR2 reads SQIVND (reference sequence). The DNA of the CDR3 is TGTGCCAGTAGTATTCCCCCCGGGGAGACCCAGTACTTC. As protein: CASSIPPGETQYF.

The chain carries TRBV5-1 and TRBJ1-4; D ambiguous. CDR1 SGHRS and CDR2 YFSETQ come from the germline V gene. Trimming took off 7 bases at V and 7 bases at J, with 20 bases between the two ends. The CDR3 spans 15 residues. CDR3 nucleotides: TGCGCCAGCGGGATGGGCGGGAGTGGTGGTGAAAAACTGTTTTTT. Its protein product is CASGMGGSGGEKLFF.

This chain links TRBV6-1 with TRBJ1-6, with a weak D call TRBD1 (5 bases). Germline V gene sequence: CDR1 MNHNS, CDR2 SASEGT. V was cut by 3 bases and J by 2 bases, with 17 bases left in between. The CDR3 loop spans 18 amino acids. The CDR3 loop is CASSDTSLGLAYNSPLHF. CDR3 bases: TGTGCCAGCAGTGACACTTCGTTGGGGCTCGCCTATAATTCACCCCTCCACTTT.

The chain joins TRBV6-5 to TRBJ1-4; no clear D gene. Trimming cost V 6 bases and J 10 bases, with 15 bases left between them. The CDR3 sequence is 13 residues long. Germline V gives CDR1 MNHEY, CDR2 SVGAGI. In nucleotides, the CDR3 is TGTGCCAGCAGCTACGAGCAACACGGAAAACTGTTTTTT. Amino acid sequence: CASSYEQHGKLFF.

The chain recombines TRBV7-2 with TRBJ2-7; no firm D call. CDR1 and CDR2 from the germline V gene are SGHTA and FQGNSA. V lost 6 bases and J 0 bases, leaving 12 bases between the germline ends. The CDR3 spans 14 residues. The CDR3 loop is CASSLVSGSYEQYF. The CDR3 nucleotides read TGTGCCAGCAGTCTTGTTTCTGGCTCCTACGAGCAGTACTTC.

This clone was detected a few times. V is TRBV19 and J is TRBJ2-7; a weak D match, TRBD1 (6 bases). CDR1 is LNHDA and CDR2 is SQIVND in the germline V gene (reference sequence). Trimming removed 4 bases at V and 7 bases at J, with 17 bases between. The CDR3 covers 14 residues. The CDR3 spells CASSTGTPTVEQYF. The CDR3 nucleotides read TGTGCCAGTAGTACCGGGACACCGACCGTGGAGCAGTACTTC.

This chain uses TRBV5-1 with TRBJ2-2, with D maybe TRBD1 (6 bases). The CDR3 sequence is 16 residues long. Looked up from germline, CDR1 is SGHRS and CDR2 is YFSETQ. With 4 bases removed from V and 5 bases from J, the gap between germline ends came to 18 bases. For the CDR3, the DNA is TGCGCCAGCAGCCGGCAGTCCAGTACAGGGACCGGGGAGCTGTTTTTT. This translates into CASSRQSSTGTGELFF. The entire variable domain, with the rest obtained from reference TRBV5-1 and TRBJ2-2, is as follows: KAGVTQTPRYLIKTRGQQVTLSCSPISGHRSVSWYQQTPGQGLQFLFEYFSETQRNKGNFPGRFSGRQFSNSRSEMNVSTLELGDSALYLCASSRQSSTGTGELFFGEGSRLTVL.

This clone was seen only once. This chain joins TRBV27 and TRBJ1-4; D uncertain. The CDR3 is 14 residues long. V lost 10 bases, J lost 0 bases, and 12 bases lay in between. CDR1 is MNHEY and CDR2 is SMNVEV in the germline V gene (reference sequence). The CDR3 protein is CAMARQATNEKLFF. The CDR3 DNA is TGTGCCATGGCCAGACAAGCAACTAATGAAAAACTGTTTTTT.

This clone has a handful of counts. The rearrangement uses TRBV6-5 and TRBJ2-1; the D gene is possibly TRBD2 (6 bases). Germline V gene lookup returns CDR1 MNHEY and CDR2 SVGAGI. The CDR3 is made up of 15 amino acids. Trimming took off 2 bases at V and 6 bases at J, with 14 bases between the two ends. The CDR3 nucleotides read TGTGCCAGCAGTTACGGTGCTAGCGACGGCAATGAGCAGTTCTTC. This codes for CASSYGASDGNEQFF.

This clone has only a few counts. The rearrangement uses TRBV2 and TRBJ1-6; D gene unclear. Germline values: CDR1 SNHLY, CDR2 FYNNEI. V was cut by 3 bases and J by 2 bases, with 5 bases left in between. This CDR3 has 14 residues. The CDR3 here is CASSDETYNSPLHF. In DNA form, the CDR3 reads TGTGCCAGCAGTGATGAAACCTATAATTCACCCCTCCACTTT. The full variable domain, its missing parts supplied by reference TRBV2 and TRBJ1-6, is EPEVTQTPSHQVTQMGQEVILRCVPISNHLYFYWYRQILGQKVEFLVSFYNNEISEKSEIFDDQFSVERPDGSNFTLKIRSTKLEDSAMYFCASSDETYNSPLHFGNGTRLTVT.

This clone has a handful of counts. V and J are TRBV30 and TRBJ1-1; weak D call: TRBD1 (6 bases). The CDR3 is made up of 14 amino acids. Germline V gene lookup returns CDR1 GTSNPN and CDR2 SVGIG (reference sequence). V gave up 3 bases and J gave up 4 bases, with 15 bases separating them. The CDR3 protein is CAWRPTGKSTEAFF. The CDR3 DNA sequence: TGTGCCTGGAGACCCACAGGGAAGAGCACTGAAGCTTTCTTT. Full variable domain (rest looked up from reference TRBV30 and TRBJ1-1): SQTIHQWPATLVQPVGSPLSLECTVEGTSNPNLYWYRQAAGRGLQLLFYSVGIGQISSEVPQNLSASRPQDRQFILSSKKLLLSDSGFYLCAWRPTGKSTEAFFGQGTRLTVV.

V is TRBV19 and J is TRBJ1-1, with 7 bases identical to TRBD1. This CDR3 region has 14 residues. The germline CDR1 and CDR2 sequences are LNHDA and SQIVND (reference sequence). The trim removed 4 bases at V and 0 bases at J, leaving 2 bases unmatched. CDR3 in amino acids: CASSRDSMNTEAFF. The CDR3 bases are TGTGCCAGTAGTAGGGACAGCATGAACACTGAAGCTTTCTTT.

The chain links TRBV6-1 to TRBJ1-2, with 9 bases fitting TRBD1. Germline V gene lookup returns CDR1 MNHNS and CDR2 SASEGT. This CDR3 comprises 15 residues. V dropped 6 bases and J dropped 3; count of bases not matched to a gene: 8. The CDR3 reads CASSQQGATHYGYTF. CDR3 sequence (DNA): TGTGCCAGCAGCCAACAGGGGGCGACGCACTATGGCTACACCTTC.

This chain joins TRBV6-5 and TRBJ2-5; D uncertain. Per germline, CDR1 MNHEY and CDR2 SVGAGI. Deletions cut 6 bases from V and 5 bases from J, with 16 bases between. The CDR3 length is 14 residues. The CDR3 is CASRTLPKGETQYF. The CDR3 DNA sequence: TGTGCCAGCAGAACCCTACCAAAAGGGGAGACCCAGTACTTC.

The chain is built from TRBV5-3 and TRBJ1-6; the D is unclear. Being an ORF, TRBV5-3 has a function that is uncertain. V lost 8 bases and J 7 bases, leaving 16 bases between the germline ends. The CDR3 has 14 residues. CDR3 DNA sequence: TGTGCCAGCACCCCCGCGGGCACAAATTCACCCCTCCACTTT. Its protein product is CASTPAGTNSPLHF.